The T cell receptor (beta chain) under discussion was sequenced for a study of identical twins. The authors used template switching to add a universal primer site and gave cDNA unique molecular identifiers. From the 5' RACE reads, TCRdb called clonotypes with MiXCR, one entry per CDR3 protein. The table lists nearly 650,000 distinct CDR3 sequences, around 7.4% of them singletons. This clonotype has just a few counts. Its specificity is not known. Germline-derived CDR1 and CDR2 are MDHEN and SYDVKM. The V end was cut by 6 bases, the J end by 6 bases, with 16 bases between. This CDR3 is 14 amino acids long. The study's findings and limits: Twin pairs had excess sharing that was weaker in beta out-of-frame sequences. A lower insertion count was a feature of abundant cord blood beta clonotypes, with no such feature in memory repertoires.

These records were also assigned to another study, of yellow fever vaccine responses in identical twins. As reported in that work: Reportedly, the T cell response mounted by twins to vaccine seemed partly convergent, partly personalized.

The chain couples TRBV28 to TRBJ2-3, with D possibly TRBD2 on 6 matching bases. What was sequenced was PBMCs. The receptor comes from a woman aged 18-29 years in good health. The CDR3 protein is CASSAPTRVDTQYF. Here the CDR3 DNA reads TGTGCCAGCAGCGCCCCGACTAGGGTGGATACGCAGTATTTT.